This section outlines one T cell receptor (beta chain) sequence together with its context. Its antigen is not known. The record originates from a study of identical twins. Germline V lookup: CDR1 SGHTA, CDR2 FQGNSA. This CDR3 comprises 14 residues. J was trimmed by 6 bases and V by 3 bases; bases with no gene match: 4. Whole-study results and caveats: Insertion counts were lower in abundant cord blood beta clonotypes, a trend that memory repertoires did not show. Invariant MAIT and iNKT cells could partly confound zero-insertion analyses. Where beta out-of-frame sequences were concerned, excess twin sharing was weaker.

MiXCR, applied by TCRdb to the 5' RACE reads, yields one record per CDR3 protein. Seen here are about 530,000 distinct CDR3 sequences, approximately 20% observed once, and the top ten hold approximately 0.49%. These data are also associated with another study on yellow fever vaccine responses in identical twins.

The V and J genes are TRBV7-2 and TRBJ2-3; 9 bases line up with TRBD1. The material sequenced was CD4+ T cells sorted from blood. The source of this sequence is a woman aged 18-35 years in good health. CDR3 residues: CASSFTGGADTQYF. The CDR3 DNA follows: TGTGCCAGCAGCTTTACAGGGGGCGCTGATACGCAGTATTTT.